This TCR beta chain was obtained from a study of cytomegalovirus exposure and HLA in healthy donors. Each donor was nominally healthy when sampled (though unrecorded immune exposures were likely). PCR used 60 Vbeta primers and 13 Jbeta primers. Produced via immunoSEQ multiplex PCR; TCRdb's table is partial and in-frame only. The sample holds approximately 150,000 clones, approximately 81% seen once. As concerns this clone: Its antigen is currently unknown.

The study, taken as a whole, reports: In vitro testing confirmed three CMV-associated chains as specific for CMV antigens.

The TCR was taken from a boy younger than 10 in good health and CMV-seronegative. Sequenced material: PBMCs.

The CDR3 region is CSVWDNYSNQPQHF. CDR3 nucleotides: TGCAGCGTTTGGGACAACTATAGCAATCAGCCCCAGCATTTT. The rearrangement links TRBV29-1 to TRBJ1-5; possibly TRBD1 for D (6 bases). The germline V gene has CDR1 SQVTM and CDR2 ANQGSEA. This CDR3 is built from 14 residues. V was shortened by 5 bases and J by 0 bases, with 11 bases between the two germline ends.